This T cell receptor beta chain was profiled in a study of Ad26.COV2.S vaccination and SARS-CoV-2 variants. The assay was immunoSEQ multiplex PCR, and TCRdb's table has in-frame clones only and misses some. This sample has almost 400,000 clones, with around 89% found just once. Treatment meaning: around 19 received Ad26.COV2.S at low or high dose, single or two shots; about 5 received placebo; per-sample allocation not given. The study sampled participants on day 63 after the first vaccine or placebo injection. This sample comprised peripheral blood, obtained in a trial of Ad26.COV2.S vaccine versus placebo. The clonotype originates from a person aged 18 to 59 who received the Ad26.COV2.S COVID-19 vaccine or a placebo.

The CDR3 DNA reads as TGTGCCAGCAGTTTACCTGGACAGGGAGATGAAAAACTGTTTTTT. Residues: CASSLPGQGDEKLFF. This chain connects TRBV28 to TRBJ1-4; TRBD1 matches 8 bases. The germline V gene encodes CDR1 MDHEN and CDR2 SYDVKM. Unmatched junction bases numbered 5, after V lost 2 bases and J lost 6 bases. This CDR3 has 15 residues. Based on the CDR3 plus reference TRBV28 and TRBJ1-4, the full variable domain is DVKVTQSSRYLVKRTGEKVFLECVQDMDHENMFWYRQDPGLGLRLIYFSYDVKMKEKGDIPEGYSVSREKKERFSLILESASTNQTSMYLCASSLPGQGDEKLFFGSGTQLSVL.